A single sample is the source of the 30 T cell receptor beta chains below, sequenced in a study of OX40 agonist ivuxolimab in advanced cancers. Only in-frame clones appear in the TCRdb table, and some are missing; sequencing was by immunoSEQ multiplex PCR. Here the sample spans about 25,000 clones, around four fifths being singletons. Specimen: CD4+ or CD8+ T cells sorted from blood, collected in a trial of the OX40 agonist ivuxolimab. These receptor sequences come from an adult with an advanced solid tumor such as melanoma, head and neck, liver or kidney cancer.

CDR3: CASSLTGLNYGYTF. The CDR3 nucleotides are TGTGCCAGCAGCTTAACAGGCTTAAACTATGGCTACACCTTC. The V gene is TRBV11-1, the J gene TRBJ1-2; D perhaps matches TRBD1 (5 bases). This CDR3 region has 14 residues. The V gene's germline CDR1 is SGHAT and CDR2 FQDESV (reference sequence). V was trimmed by 2 bases and J by 2 bases, leaving 9 bases between them.

This chain uses TRBV5-1 with TRBJ2-7, with D perhaps being TRBD1 or TRBD2 (6 bases each). The germline V gene encodes CDR1 SGHRS and CDR2 YFSETQ. The CDR3 is 14 residues long. The germline V and J ends were trimmed by 4 bases and 2 bases, with 13 bases remaining between them. CDR3 in amino acids: CASSARDTTYEQYF. In nucleotides, the CDR3 is TGCGCCAGCAGCGCGCGGGACACCACCTACGAGCAGTACTTC. The variable domain in full, with the rest retrieved from reference TRBV5-1 and TRBJ2-7, is KAGVTQTPRYLIKTRGQQVTLSCSPISGHRSVSWYQQTPGQGLQFLFEYFSETQRNKGNFPGRFSGRQFSNSRSEMNVSTLELGDSALYLCASSARDTTYEQYFGPGTRLTVT.

V usage is TRBV19 and J usage is TRBJ2-1; 7 bases are shared with TRBD2. The CDR3 has 15 amino acids. J lost 0 bases, V lost 7 bases, and 6 bases had no gene match. Germline CDR1 LNHDA, CDR2 SQIVND (reference sequence). The CDR3 region is CASTMGGSSYNEQFF. The CDR3 DNA reads TGTGCCAGTACTATGGGGGGGAGCTCCTACAATGAGCAGTTCTTC.

The table lists this clone with a count of one. The genes are TRBV10-3 and TRBJ1-5; D is possibly TRBD1 (5 bases). CDR1 is ENHRY and CDR2 is SYGVKD in the germline V gene. Between the trimmed V and J ends, which lost 6 bases and 8 bases, there was a span of 11 bases. The CDR3 runs to 12 residues. CDR3: CAISDGGEPQHF. CDR3 DNA sequence: TGTGCCATCAGCGACGGAGGGGAGCCCCAGCATTTT.

The chain combines TRBV19 with TRBJ1-1; D may be TRBD1 (5 bases). The CDR3 contains 14 residues. V lost 3 bases to trimming and J lost 5 bases, with 13 bases between them. Germline CDR1 is LNHDA and CDR2 is SQIVND (reference sequence). CDR3 in DNA: TGTGCCAGTAGTATGGCAGGGACGAGGACTGAAGCTTTCTTT. It yields the protein CASSMAGTRTEAFF.

The sample holds a few counts of this clone. This chain joins TRBV19 and TRBJ2-7, with D perhaps matching TRBD1 (5 bases). V lost 6 bases and J 4 bases, leaving 10 bases between the germline ends. The germline gives CDR1 LNHDA, CDR2 SQIVND (reference sequence). There are 12 residues in the CDR3. The CDR3 sequence is CASSTDRYEQYF. The CDR3 DNA reads as TGTGCCAGTAGCACCGACAGATACGAGCAGTACTTC.

The rearrangement joins TRBV6-5 to TRBJ2-7, with TRBD1 matching over 7 bases. Germline loops: CDR1 MNHEY, CDR2 SVGAGI. This CDR3 contains 12 residues. With V trimmed by 10 bases and J by 0 bases, 3 bases remained unmatched. The CDR3 is CAIRDSSYEQYF. CDR3 DNA: TGTGCCATAAGGGACAGCTCCTACGAGCAGTACTTC.

The V gene is TRBV6-5, the J gene TRBJ2-7, with a possible D match to TRBD1 (5 bases). CDR1 is MNHEY and CDR2 is SVGAGI in the germline V gene. This CDR3 contains 15 residues. V was trimmed by 4 bases and J by 0 bases, leaving 13 bases between them. The CDR3 region is CASSFFRDPSYEQYF. As DNA, the CDR3 is TGTGCCAGCAGTTTTTTCAGGGATCCCTCCTACGAGCAGTACTTC.

By share, this clone ranks as medium-sized (0.01 to 0.1%). The chain is built from TRBV5-1 and TRBJ2-7, with 7 nucleotides matching TRBD1. CDR1 SGHRS and CDR2 YFSETQ come from the germline V gene. This CDR3 has 14 residues. V lost 0 bases, J lost 2 bases, and 2 bases stayed unmatched. The CDR3 protein is CASSLAQGAYEQYF. CDR3 sequence (DNA): TGCGCCAGCAGCTTGGCCCAGGGGGCCTACGAGCAGTACTTC.

The V gene is TRBV29-1, the J gene TRBJ1-1; D remains ambiguous. This CDR3 spans 11 amino acids. Germline values: CDR1 SQVTM, CDR2 ANQGSEA. V was trimmed by 5 bases and J by 3 bases, leaving 7 bases between them. Here the CDR3 DNA reads TGCAGCGTTACTCCCTACACTGAAGCTTTCTTT. Translating gives CSVTPYTEAFF. Filled out from reference TRBV29-1 and TRBJ1-1, the complete variable domain reads SAVISQKPSRDICQRGTSLTIQCQVDSQVTMMFWYRQQPGQSLTLIATANQGSEATYESGFVIDKFPISRPNLTFSTLTVSNMSPEDSSIYLCSVTPYTEAFFGQGTRLTVV.

This chain uses TRBV7-9 with TRBJ1-4; D is possibly TRBD1 (5 bases). The ends were cut back, 11 bases at V and 10 bases at J, with 23 bases in the middle. CDR1 and CDR2 from the germline V gene are SEHNR and FQNEAQ (reference sequence). The CDR3 is 14 residues long. CDR3: CAGAGQAGLGKLFF. CDR3 DNA sequence: TGTGCCGGGGCCGGTCAAGCGGGCCTCGGAAAACTGTTTTTT.

This sequence joins TRBV4-3 and TRBJ2-7, with 9 bases matching TRBD2. Germline CDR1 reads LGHNA; CDR2 reads YSLEER. This CDR3 has 15 amino acids. Losses at the gene ends were 0 bases for V and 4 bases for J; bases not matched to a gene: 4. The DNA of the CDR3 is TGCGCCAGCAGCCAAGATAGCGGGAGTATGTACGAGCAGTACTTC. Its translation is CASSQDSGSMYEQYF.

Here the CDR3 reads CASREGGVGYTF. For the CDR3, the DNA is TGTGCCAGCAGAGAAGGGGGGGTTGGCTACACCTTC. The chain combines TRBV6-5 with TRBJ1-2; D might be TRBD1 (6 bases). Trimming shortened V by 6 bases and J by 7 bases, and 12 bases separated the two germline ends. CDR1 and CDR2 (germline): MNHEY, SVGAGI. The CDR3 contains 12 residues.

This rearrangement joins TRBV7-9 to TRBJ1-1; D remains unclear. There are 12 residues in the CDR3. CDR1 and CDR2 (germline): SEHNR, FQNEAQ (reference sequence). V was trimmed by 6 bases and J by 2 bases, leaving 7 bases between them. The CDR3: CASRDGNTEAFF. The CDR3 DNA is TGTGCCAGCAGGGACGGCAACACTGAAGCTTTCTTT. Together with reference TRBV7-9 and TRBJ1-1, the CDR3 gives the full variable domain: DTGVSQNPRHKITKRGQNVTFRCDPISEHNRLYWYRQTLGQGPEFLTYFQNEAQLEKSRLLSDRFSAERPKGSFSTLEIQRTEQGDSAMYLCASRDGNTEAFFGQGTRLTVV.

This sequence joins TRBV15 and TRBJ2-7, with D unclear. Germline CDR1 reads LNHNV; CDR2 reads YYDKDF (reference sequence). V lost 5 bases, J lost 1 base, and 15 bases lay in between. CDR3 length: 15 residues. DNA for the CDR3: TGTGCCACCAGCTTTTCTCGTCACGCATCCTACGAGCAGTACTTC. Translated, it gives CATSFSRHASYEQYF.

The gene calls are TRBV5-1 and TRBJ2-7; a weak D match, TRBD2 (6 bases). Per germline, CDR1 SGHRS and CDR2 YFSETQ. There are 13 residues in the CDR3. V was trimmed by 4 bases and J by 3 bases, leaving 11 bases between them. The CDR3 loop is CASSQGLSYEQYF. The DNA for the CDR3 is TGCGCCAGCAGCCAGGGACTTAGCTACGAGCAGTACTTC.

Note on this clone: Sequence at one end of the junction differs from germline and may be a read error. The CDR3 spells CASSDSGKSSHEQYF. In DNA form, the CDR3 reads TGTGCCAGCAGTGACAGCGGGAAGTCCTCCCACGAGCAGTACTTC. This sequence joins TRBV13 and TRBJ2-7, with TRBD2 matching 7 bases. The CDR3 contains 15 residues. Germline V gene lookup returns CDR1 PRHDT and CDR2 FYEKMQ (reference sequence).

The CDR3 DNA reads TGTGCCAGCAGCCTTTGGACAGGGGAGAAGCAGTACTTC. Translation gives CASSLWTGEKQYF. The chain is built from TRBV14 and TRBJ2-7; 9 positions match TRBD1. Germline V gives CDR1 SGHDN, CDR2 FVKESK. V gave up 4 bases and J gave up 8 bases; unmatched junction bases: 6. The CDR3 has 13 amino acids.

The chain uses TRBV28 and TRBJ2-2; D is perhaps TRBD2 (6 bases). CDR3 size: 16 residues. Trimming left V 2 bases short and J 4 bases short, with 14 bases between. Germline lookup yields CDR1 MDHEN and CDR2 SYDVKM. The CDR3 loop is CASSLRVRAGTGELFF. CDR3 coding DNA: TGTGCCAGCAGTTTACGGGTCCGAGCGGGCACCGGGGAGCTGTTTTTT.

The CDR3 protein is CASSLEGGTLYEQYF. CDR3 nucleotide sequence: TGCGCCAGCAGCTTGGAAGGTGGTACTCTCTACGAGCAGTACTTC. The rearrangement joins TRBV5-1 to TRBJ2-5; D unresolved. The DNA end lines up better with TRBJ2-7; the J call may be wrong. CDR1 and CDR2 from the germline V gene are SGHRS and YFSETQ. The CDR3 runs 15 residues.

V usage is TRBV5-1 and J usage is TRBJ2-7; D may be TRBD1 or TRBD2 (6 bases each). With 6 bases removed from V and 9 bases from J, the gap between germline ends came to 13 bases. The CDR3 consists of 11 residues. Germline values: CDR1 SGHRS, CDR2 YFSETQ. CDR3 residues: CASTNRGAQYF. The CDR3, as DNA: TGCGCCAGCACCAATAGGGGGGCGCAGTACTTC.

As for this clone: Here the CDR3 omits its conserved ending phenylalanine or tryptophan, so a read error is the likely source. The limits of the CDR3 on the DNA are not certain, so only TCRdb's listed CDR3 is given. This chain links TRBV10-3 with TRBJ2-4. The germline V gene has CDR1 ENHRY and CDR2 SYGVKD. The CDR3 length is 13 residues, termini included. The CDR3 reads CAISEGSSAPRIL.

V is TRBV15 and J is TRBJ1-5; D may be TRBD1 (5 bases). V was trimmed by 5 bases and J by 0 bases, leaving 11 bases between them. Germline V gene sequence: CDR1 LNHNV, CDR2 YYDKDF (reference sequence). The length of the CDR3 is 15 residues. The CDR3 sequence is CATSWGDYSNQPQHF. The CDR3 region has the DNA TGTGCCACCAGCTGGGGGGACTATAGCAATCAGCCCCAGCATTTT.

This clone showed up just once. The rearrangement links TRBV7-2 to TRBJ2-3; no clear D gene. CDR1 SGHTA and CDR2 FQGNSA come from the germline V gene. The CDR3 runs to 16 residues. V was cut by 1 base and J by 2 bases, with 13 bases left in between. This chain's CDR3 is CASSLVALLYTDTQYF. CDR3 bases: TGTGCCAGCAGCTTAGTTGCCCTCCTTTACACAGATACGCAGTATTTT.

About this clone itself: The same CDR3 can be traced to other DNA sequences in this sample. The chain couples TRBV15 to TRBJ1-2; D uncertain. Germline loops: CDR1 LNHNV, CDR2 YYDKDF (reference sequence). The CDR3 sequence is 14 residues long. Trimming stripped 0 bases from V and 3 bases from J, with 8 bases between. The CDR3 region has the DNA TGTGCCACCAGCAGAGATCGAGCATACTATGGCTACACCTTC. As protein: CATSRDRAYYGYTF.

This chain joins TRBV11-3 and TRBJ2-7; a weak D match, TRBD2 (5 bases). Germline CDR1 reads SGHNT; CDR2 reads YENEEA. The CDR3 has 15 residues. The V end was cut by 3 bases, the J end by 4 bases, with 16 bases between. Written as DNA, the CDR3 is TGTGCCAGCAGCTTGGGAGAGGGCAGAAGGTACGAGCAGTACTTC. It translates to CASSLGEGRRYEQYF.

The rearrangement joins TRBV6-5 to TRBJ1-3; possibly TRBD1 for D (5 bases). The length of the CDR3 is 14 residues. Germline CDR1 is MNHEY and CDR2 is SVGAGI. Trimming left V 2 bases short and J 3 bases short, with 8 bases between. The CDR3 DNA reads TGTGCCAGCAGTTACGACAGATTTGGAAACACCATATATTTT. Translated: CASSYDRFGNTIYF.

The chain uses TRBV5-1 and TRBJ2-7; D might be TRBD1 (5 bases). Germline V gene sequence: CDR1 SGHRS, CDR2 YFSETQ. Between the trimmed V and J ends, which lost 5 bases and 1 base, there was a span of 10 bases. The CDR3 covers 13 residues. CDR3 loop: CASRPPGSYEQYF. The CDR3 DNA is TGCGCCAGCAGGCCTCCAGGGTCCTACGAGCAGTACTTC.

V usage is TRBV4-1 and J usage is TRBJ2-7, with TRBD2 matching 13 bases. The CDR3 has 16 residues. The germline gives CDR1 MGHRA, CDR2 YSYEKL. V shed 0 bases, J shed 2 bases, and the junction held 1 base outside the gene matches. The CDR3 DNA sequence: TGCGCCAGCAGCCAAGAACTAGCGGGAGGGGCCTACGAGCAGTACTTC. This gives the protein CASSQELAGGAYEQYF.

The chain combines TRBV7-9 with TRBJ1-1; D not certain. V was shortened by 3 bases and J by 4 bases, with 9 bases between the two germline ends. Germline CDR1 SEHNR, CDR2 FQNEAQ (reference sequence). This CDR3 is 13 amino acids long. The chain's CDR3 is CASSFVGPTEAFF. As DNA, the CDR3 is TGTGCCAGCAGCTTTGTAGGACCCACTGAAGCTTTCTTT.